These T cell receptor beta chains were read from a single sample in a study of blood T cell repertoires in COVID-19. The table came from immunoSEQ multiplex PCR; TCRdb's copy has only in-frame clones and leaves some out. Of about 160,000 clones listed, 81% are singletons. Sequencing was performed on PBMCs or T cells enriched from blood (not recorded which). Source of these receptors: a middle-aged woman with acute COVID-19. The CDR3 runs from the conserved cysteine through the conserved F or W. The D gene is left open where the match is weak. Only some rows state a clone size, as once, few, many or a class for expanded clones.

NA | TRBJ1-2 | NA | TRBV7-9 | CASSLTGDYGYTF | TGTGCCAGCAGCTTAACCGGGGACTATGGCTACACCTTC
few | TRBJ1-2 | TRBD1 | TRBV11-2 | CASSPGTAYGYTF | TGTGCCAGCAGCCCTGGGACAGCCTATGGCTACACCTTC
once | TRBJ2-2 | NA | TRBV15 | CATSRFQGNTGELFF | TGTGCCACCAGCAGGTTTCAGGGTAACACCGGGGAGCTGTTTTTT
NA | TRBJ1-1 | TRBD1 | TRBV10-3 | CAISLTGATTEAFF | TGTGCCATCAGTCTAACAGGGGCGACCACTGAAGCTTTCTTT
few | TRBJ2-1 | TRBD2 | TRBV29-1 | CSVARGRGFDEQFF | TGCAGCGTTGCTCGCGGGAGGGGGTTCGATGAGCAGTTCTTC
few | TRBJ1-2 | TRBD1 | TRBV9 | CASSHPGQGYGYTF | TGTGCCAGCAGCCATCCGGGACAGGGGTATGGCTACACCTTC
NA | TRBJ2-1 | TRBD2 | TRBV4-2 | CASSHRGTSGPREQFF | TGTGCCAGCAGCCACCGCGGGACTAGCGGCCCCCGGGAGCAGTTCTTC
NA | TRBJ1-1 | NA | TRBV19 | CASLAWNTEAFF | TGTGCCAGTTTAGCATGGAACACTGAAGCTTTCTTT
few | TRBJ1-1 | NA | TRBV18 | CASSSSGSGNTEAFF | TGTGCCAGCTCATCGTCCGGTTCAGGGAACACTGAAGCTTTCTTT
NA | TRBJ1-1 | TRBD1 | TRBV20-1 | CSASALPGQGAPLNTEAFF | TGCAGTGCTAGTGCCCTTCCCGGGCAGGGGGCGCCTCTTAACACTGAAGCTTTCTTT
NA | TRBJ2-5 | NA | TRBV6-2/TRBV6-3 | CASSLSGVQETQYF | TGTGCCAGCAGTTTGTCGGGAGTCCAAGAGACCCAGTACTTC
NA | TRBJ1-5 | NA | TRBV5-6 | CASSLQGASGNQPQHF | TGTGCCAGCAGCTTGCAAGGGGCATCAGGCAATCAGCCCCAGCATTTT
NA | TRBJ1-6 | NA | TRBV19 | CASSAGRGGSPLHF | TGTGCCAGTAGTGCGGGACGGGGCGGTTCACCCCTCCACTTT
NA | TRBJ1-1 | TRBD1 | TRBV3-1/TRBV3-2 | CASSGWTGNTEAFF | TGTGCCAGCAGCGGCTGGACAGGGAACACTGAAGCTTTCTTT
NA | TRBJ2-3 | NA | TRBV19 | CASSIYGRGDTQYF | TGTGCCAGTAGTATATACGGGAGAGGAGATACGCAGTATTTT
NA | TRBJ1-2 | TRBD1 | TRBV19 | CASKGTGIRIPTF | TGTGCCAGTAAGGGGACAGGCATCCGGATACCTACCTTC
NA | TRBJ1-4 | NA | TRBV19 | CASSSAYRSENREKLFF | TGTGCCAGTAGTTCCGCGTATAGAAGTGAGAATAGAGAAAAACTGTTTTTT
NA | TRBJ1-2 | NA | TRBV27 | CASRLASTANYGYTF | TGTGCCAGCAGACTAGCATCGACGGCTAACTATGGCTACACCTTC
NA | TRBJ1-3 | TRBD1 | TRBV19 | CASSPTGAGNTIYF | TGTGCCAGTAGCCCCACAGGGGCTGGAAACACCATATATTTT
NA | TRBJ1-3 | NA | TRBV7-2 | CASSPRGGGSGNTIYF | TGTGCCAGCAGCCCACGGGGGGGAGGCTCTGGAAACACCATATATTTT
once | TRBJ2-1 | NA | TRBV7-3 | CASSQGLPYNEQFF | TGTGCCAGCAGCCAAGGACTACCCTACAATGAGCAGTTCTTC
NA | TRBJ2-5 | TRBD2 | TRBV6-5 | CACTPGLAEQETQYF | TGTGCCTGCACTCCCGGACTAGCGGAACAAGAGACCCAGTACTTC
NA | TRBJ2-3 | TRBD1 | TRBV5-1 | CASSGGPSADTQYF | TGCGCCAGCTCAGGGGGCCCCAGCGCAGATACGCAGTATTTT
few | TRBJ2-5 | NA | TRBV5-1 | CASSRVGGVEETQYF | TGCGCCAGCAGCCGGGTGGGGGGAGTGGAGGAGACCCAGTACTTC
NA | TRBJ2-2 | TRBD2 | TRBV24-1 | CATSRELGGGNTGELFF | TGTGCCACCAGCCGGGAACTCGGCGGGGGGAACACCGGGGAGCTGTTTTTT
NA | TRBJ1-1 | TRBD1 | TRBV25-1 | CASSGLQGKGSTEAFF | TGTGCCAGCAGTGGACTACAGGGGAAGGGGAGCACTGAAGCTTTCTTT